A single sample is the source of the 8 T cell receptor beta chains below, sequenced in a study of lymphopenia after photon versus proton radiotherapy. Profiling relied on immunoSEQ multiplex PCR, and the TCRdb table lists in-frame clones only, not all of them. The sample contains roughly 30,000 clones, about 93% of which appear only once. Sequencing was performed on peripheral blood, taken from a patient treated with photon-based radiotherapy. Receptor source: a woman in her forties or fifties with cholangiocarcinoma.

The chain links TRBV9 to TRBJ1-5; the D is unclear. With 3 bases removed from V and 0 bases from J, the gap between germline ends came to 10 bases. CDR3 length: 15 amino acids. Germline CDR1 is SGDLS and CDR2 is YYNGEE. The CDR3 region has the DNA TGTGCCAGCAGCGCGGACGGGGATAGCAATCAGCCCCAGCATTTT. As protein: CASSADGDSNQPQHF.

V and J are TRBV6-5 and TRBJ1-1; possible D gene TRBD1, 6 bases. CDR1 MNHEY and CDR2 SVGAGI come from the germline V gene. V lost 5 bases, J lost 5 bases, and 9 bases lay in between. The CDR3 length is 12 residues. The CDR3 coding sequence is TGTGCCAGCAGTAACGACAGGACTGAAGCTTTCTTT. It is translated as CASSNDRTEAFF.

Written as DNA, the CDR3 is TGTGCCAGCAGCCTGGACAGAGAAGGGTATGGCTACACCTTC. Protein product: CASSLDREGYGYTF. V usage is TRBV28 and J usage is TRBJ1-2; possible D gene TRBD1, 6 bases. V lost 6 bases to trimming and J lost 5 bases, with 16 bases between them. The CDR3 has 14 residues. Germline lookup yields CDR1 MDHEN and CDR2 SYDVKM.

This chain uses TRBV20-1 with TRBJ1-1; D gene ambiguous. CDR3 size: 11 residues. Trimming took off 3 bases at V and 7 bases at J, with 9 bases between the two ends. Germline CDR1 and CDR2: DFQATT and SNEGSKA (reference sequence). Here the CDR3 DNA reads TGCAGTGCTAGTTTGATGATTGAAGCTTTCTTT. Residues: CSASLMIEAFF.

The CDR3 region is CASSGQGRNEQFF. CDR3 DNA sequence: TGTGCCAGCAGCGGACAGGGGCGAAATGAGCAGTTCTTC. This sequence joins TRBV2 and TRBJ2-1; TRBD1 matches 9 bases. The J segment lost 7 bases and the V segment lost 6 bases, leaving 4 bases of the junction unmatched. Germline loops: CDR1 SNHLY, CDR2 FYNNEI. CDR3 length: 13 residues.

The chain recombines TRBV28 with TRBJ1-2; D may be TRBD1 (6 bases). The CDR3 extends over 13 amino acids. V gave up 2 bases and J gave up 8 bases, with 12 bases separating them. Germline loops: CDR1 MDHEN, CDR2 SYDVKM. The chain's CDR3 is CASSLQQGGGYTF. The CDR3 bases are TGTGCCAGCAGTTTACAACAGGGAGGGGGCTACACCTTC.

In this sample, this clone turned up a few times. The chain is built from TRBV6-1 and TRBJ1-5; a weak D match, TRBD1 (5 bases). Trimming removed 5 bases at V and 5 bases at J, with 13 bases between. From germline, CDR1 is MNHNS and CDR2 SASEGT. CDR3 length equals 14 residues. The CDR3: CASSPGGWDQPQHF. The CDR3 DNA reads TGTGCCAGCAGTCCGGGGGGGTGGGATCAGCCCCAGCATTTT.

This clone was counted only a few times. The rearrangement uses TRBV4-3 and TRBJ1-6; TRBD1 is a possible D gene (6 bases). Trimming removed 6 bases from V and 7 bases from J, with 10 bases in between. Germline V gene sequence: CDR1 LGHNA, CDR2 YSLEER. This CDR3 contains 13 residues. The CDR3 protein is CASRPGQNSPLHF. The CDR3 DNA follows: TGCGCCAGCAGACCCGGACAGAATTCACCCCTCCACTTT.